Following are 28 T cell receptor beta chains from one sample sequenced in a study of OX40 agonist ivuxolimab in advanced cancers. Libraries were prepared by immunoSEQ multiplex PCR; TCRdb keeps only in-frame clonotypes and omits some of them. Of under 50,000 clones detected, roughly 86% appear once; the ten largest clones hold roughly 7.8%. The sample consisted of CD4+ or CD8+ T cells sorted from blood, taken in a trial of the OX40 agonist ivuxolimab. These receptors all come from an adult with an advanced solid tumor such as melanoma, head and neck, liver or kidney cancer.

The gene calls are TRBV5-1 and TRBJ2-6, with a possible D match to TRBD2 (6 bases). V was trimmed by 7 bases and J by 0 bases, leaving 11 bases between them. The germline V gene has CDR1 SGHRS and CDR2 YFSETQ. The CDR3 runs to 15 residues. The CDR3 DNA reads as TGCGCCAGCCGAACGCGGGGCTCTGGGGCCAACGTCCTGACTTTC. It yields the protein CASRTRGSGANVLTF.

The chain couples TRBV7-6 to TRBJ2-1, with D tentatively TRBD1 or TRBD2 (5 bases each). Deletions cut 6 bases from V and 5 bases from J, with 11 bases between. Per germline, CDR1 SGHVS and CDR2 FNYEAQ. CDR3 length: 13 amino acids. DNA of the CDR3: TGTGCCAGCAGTTGGGGACCAGACAATGAGCAGTTCTTC. This encodes CASSWGPDNEQFF.

The rearrangement joins TRBV18 to TRBJ2-5; the D gene is possibly TRBD2 (6 bases). There are 15 residues in the CDR3. Germline V gene data show CDR1 as KGHSH and CDR2 as LQKENI. With 2 bases removed from V and 1 base from J, the gap between germline ends came to 11 bases. CDR3 loop: CASSPSGDSQETQYF. The CDR3 coding sequence is TGTGCCAGCTCACCATCGGGAGACAGCCAAGAGACCCAGTACTTC.

The chain has TRBV9 and TRBJ2-1; TRBD2 matches at 8 bases. Per germline, CDR1 SGDLS and CDR2 YYNGEE. This CDR3 is built from 14 residues. V shed 5 bases and J 5 bases; nucleotides not matched to a gene: 6. The DNA of the CDR3 is TGTGCCAGCAGTTCTAGCGGGTTCCACAATGAGCAGTTCTTC. It codes for CASSSSGFHNEQFF.

This clone was picked up one time. The V and J genes are TRBV7-2 and TRBJ2-5; possibly TRBD1 for D (5 bases). This CDR3 is built from 15 residues. CDR1 SGHTA and CDR2 FQGNSA come from the germline V gene. Trimming removed 1 base from V and 5 bases from J, with 14 bases in between. The CDR3 coding sequence is TGTGCCAGCAGCTTAGAGGACACCCCGGTGGAGACCCAGTACTTC. Its translation: CASSLEDTPVETQYF.

The chain links TRBV28 to TRBJ1-1, with a possible D match to TRBD1 (5 bases). This CDR3 region has 11 residues. Germline V gene sequence: CDR1 MDHEN, CDR2 SYDVKM. The V gene lost 8 bases and the J gene lost 4 bases, with 8 bases spanning the gap. This CDR3 is CASLQGTEAFF. DNA of the CDR3: TGTGCCAGCCTGCAGGGCACTGAAGCTTTCTTT. Full variable domain (remainder filled in from reference TRBV28 and TRBJ1-1): DVKVTQSSRYLVKRTGEKVFLECVQDMDHENMFWYRQDPGLGLRLIYFSYDVKMKEKGDIPEGYSVSREKKERFSLILESASTNQTSMYLCASLQGTEAFFGQGTRLTVV.

The J gene is TRBJ1-4, the V gene TRBV5-4, with D possibly TRBD1 on 5 matching bases. The V end lost 3 bases, the J end lost 4 bases, and 10 bases lay between the germline ends. Germline CDR1 reads SGHNT; CDR2 reads YYREEE (reference sequence). The CDR3 consists of 14 residues. The CDR3 sequence is CASSWGDGNEKLFF. The CDR3, as DNA: TGTGCCAGCAGCTGGGGGGACGGTAATGAAAAACTGTTTTTT.

The chain combines TRBV27 with TRBJ2-3; possibly TRBD1 for D (5 bases). V lost 5 bases and J 1 base, leaving 10 bases between the germline ends. The CDR3 has 14 residues. The germline CDR1 and CDR2 sequences are MNHEY and SMNVEV (reference sequence). CDR3 bases: TGTGCCAGCAGTGCCGAACAGGGCACAGATACGCAGTATTTT. Its protein product is CASSAEQGTDTQYF.

This clone was picked up one time. The gene calls are TRBV5-4 and TRBJ2-2, with 8 bases matching TRBD1. The germline gives CDR1 SGHNT, CDR2 YYREEE (reference sequence). The CDR3 has 15 residues. Trimming at V came to 4 bases and at J to 0 bases, leaving 2 bases not matched to a gene. The CDR3, as DNA: TGTGCCAGCAGCCCACAGGGGGCGAACACCGGGGAGCTGTTTTTT. Encoded protein: CASSPQGANTGELFF.

CDR3 DNA: TGTGCCAGCAGTTATTTGGGGTTGCGGGCTTTCTTT. It yields the protein CASSYLGLRAFF. The chain has TRBV6-6 and TRBJ1-1; D remains unclear. The V end lost 3 bases, the J end lost 11 bases, and 13 bases lay between the germline ends. Germline lookup yields CDR1 MNHNY and CDR2 SVGAGI (reference sequence). CDR3 length equals 12 residues.

The rearrangement uses TRBV28 and TRBJ1-2; 9 positions match TRBD1. V was clipped by 8 bases and J by 5 bases; unmatched bases: 12. This CDR3 region has 15 residues. In germline, CDR1 is MDHEN, CDR2 SYDVKM. DNA of the CDR3: TGTGCCAGCGGGGGACAGGGAACTAACCTTTATGGCTACACCTTC. It translates to CASGGQGTNLYGYTF.

J is TRBJ2-2 and V is TRBV7-9, with a tentative D call TRBD1 (5 bases). Germline assignment: CDR1 SEHNR and CDR2 FQNEAQ (reference sequence). The ends were cut back, 3 bases at V and 5 bases at J, with 13 bases in the middle. The CDR3 extends over 15 amino acids. DNA for the CDR3: TGTGCCAGCAGCTTCCATCCCCAGGGTACCGGGGAGCTGTTTTTT. It codes for CASSFHPQGTGELFF.

V and J are TRBV6-1 and TRBJ1-4; TRBD1 agrees at 10 bases. Looked up from germline, CDR1 is MNHNS and CDR2 is SASEGT. The CDR3 totals 15 residues. The V segment lost 2 bases and the J segment 6 bases; nucleotides outside the gene matches: 3. CDR3 DNA sequence: TGTGCCAGCAGTGAAAGTGGGACAGGGGATGAAAAACTGTTTTTT. Amino acid sequence: CASSESGTGDEKLFF.

This clone was seen a single time. This chain connects TRBV29-1 to TRBJ2-7, with TRBD2 matching 11 bases. The CDR3 consists of 19 residues. The germline V gene encodes CDR1 SQVTM and CDR2 ANQGSEA. The V and J ends lost 8 bases and 1 base, in that order; junction bases with no gene match: 22. CDR3 nucleotides: TGCAGCCTAGGAGACCCCGATGGTAGCGGGAGGGTGGGATCCTACGAGCAGTACTTC. This translates into CSLGDPDGSGRVGSYEQYF.

J is TRBJ2-7 and V is TRBV4-3; perhaps TRBD1 as D (6 bases). Between the trimmed V and J ends, which lost 0 bases and 3 bases, there was a span of 15 bases. CDR3 length equals 16 residues. Germline CDR1 reads LGHNA; CDR2 reads YSLEER. CDR3 protein: CASSQDFRGSSYEQYF. The DNA of the CDR3 is TGCGCCAGCAGCCAAGATTTCAGGGGATCCAGCTACGAGCAGTACTTC.

The table lists this clone with a count of one. The rearrangement joins TRBV6-1 to TRBJ2-1, with 10 bases identical to TRBD2. The CDR3 runs to 15 residues. Per germline, CDR1 MNHNS and CDR2 SASEGT. J was trimmed by 10 bases and V by 10 bases; bases with no gene match: 16. The CDR3, as DNA: TGTGCCACAATAAGCGGGGTAGCGGGAGGCGACGAGCAGTTCTTC. Its translation: CATISGVAGGDEQFF.

This sequence joins TRBV5-1 and TRBJ2-1, with 9 bases identical to TRBD1. Germline-derived CDR1 and CDR2 are SGHRS and YFSETQ. The CDR3 sequence is 15 residues long. J was trimmed by 6 bases and V by 5 bases; bases with no gene match: 9. The CDR3 DNA follows: TGCGCCAGCAGTCCCGGGACAGGGCAATTCAATGAGCAGTTCTTC. It translates to CASSPGTGQFNEQFF.

The chain recombines TRBV5-6 with TRBJ1-3, with TRBD1 identical over 7 bases. V dropped 2 bases and J dropped 3; count of bases not matched to a gene: 5. Germline values: CDR1 SGHDT, CDR2 YYEEEE. The CDR3 spans 15 residues. The CDR3 reads CASSLKYRGGNTIYF. Here the CDR3 DNA reads TGTGCCAGCAGCTTAAAATACAGGGGTGGAAACACCATATATTTT.

This sequence joins TRBV10-3 and TRBJ2-7, with D perhaps matching TRBD1 (6 bases). Germline-derived CDR1 and CDR2 are ENHRY and SYGVKD. The CDR3 spans 12 residues. Between the trimmed V and J ends, which lost 4 bases and 4 bases, there was a span of 8 bases. The CDR3 DNA sequence: TGTGCCATCAGTGGAGACAGGTACGAGCAGTACTTC. Its protein is CAISGDRYEQYF.

This chain joins TRBV4-3 and TRBJ2-1, with 7 bases aligning to TRBD1. Germline V gene data show CDR1 as LGHNA and CDR2 as YSLEER. Trimming removed 5 bases from V and 7 bases from J; junction bases left unmatched: 11. CDR3 size: 15 residues. The CDR3 nucleotides read TGCGCCAGCAGCTCCCGACAGGGCTCGGGGAATGAGCAGTTCTTC. This gives the protein CASSSRQGSGNEQFF.

The CDR3 spells CASSSQGSGYETQYF. CDR3 nucleotides: TGTGCCAGCAGTTCCCAGGGTAGCGGGTATGAGACCCAGTACTTC. V is TRBV28 and J is TRBJ2-5; 7 nucleotides agree with TRBD2. Germline-derived CDR1 and CDR2 are MDHEN and SYDVKM. V shed 4 bases and J 5 bases; nucleotides not matched to a gene: 10. This CDR3 spans 15 amino acids.

This rearrangement joins TRBV11-2 to TRBJ2-3, with D perhaps TRBD2 (6 bases). Germline V gene lookup returns CDR1 SGHAT and CDR2 FQNNGV. The V end lost 2 bases, the J end lost 3 bases, and 15 bases lay between the germline ends. This CDR3 has 16 residues. CDR3 nucleotides: TGTGCCAGCAGCTTAAATCGGGGGATGGTAACAGATACGCAGTATTTT. Residues: CASSLNRGMVTDTQYF. The full variable domain, with the rest looked up from reference TRBV11-2 and TRBJ2-3, is EAGVAQSPRYKIIEKRQSVAFWCNPISGHATLYWYQQILGQGPKLLIQFQNNGVVDDSQLPKDRFSAERLKGVDSTLKIQPAKLEDSAVYLCASSLNRGMVTDTQYFGPGTRLTVL.

The V gene is TRBV2, the J gene TRBJ1-2; 7 positions agree with TRBD1. The CDR3 runs to 15 residues. J was trimmed by 4 bases and V by 5 bases; bases with no gene match: 10. Germline loops: CDR1 SNHLY, CDR2 FYNNEI. In DNA, the CDR3 is TGTGCCAGCAGTTTGAGTAGACAGGGTGCCTATGGCTACACCTTC. Amino acid sequence: CASSLSRQGAYGYTF.

The chain employs TRBV19 and TRBJ1-2, with D hard to call. Germline-derived CDR1 and CDR2 are LNHDA and SQIVND (reference sequence). The germline V and J ends were trimmed by 2 bases and 2 bases, with 6 bases remaining between them. This CDR3 contains 13 residues. DNA for the CDR3: TGTGCCAGTAGTATACCCGGCAACTATGGCTACACCTTC. It translates to CASSIPGNYGYTF.

The genes are TRBV29-1 and TRBJ1-1; 7 positions agree with TRBD1. Unmatched junction bases numbered 0, after V lost 4 bases and J lost 1 base. Germline CDR1 SQVTM, CDR2 ANQGSEA. This CDR3 spans 12 amino acids. CDR3 DNA: TGCAGCGTTGGGACAGGGAACACTGAAGCTTTCTTT. Translated, it gives CSVGTGNTEAFF.

V gene TRBV4-1 combines with J gene TRBJ2-1; D gene uncertain. This CDR3 contains 17 residues. Germline CDR1 reads MGHRA; CDR2 reads YSYEKL. V was trimmed by 5 bases and J by 0 bases, leaving 17 bases between them. The CDR3 loop reads CASSTTAAAGSYNEQFF. CDR3 nucleotides: TGCGCCAGCAGCACAACGGCGGCGGCAGGCTCCTACAATGAGCAGTTCTTC.

The chain links TRBV4-1 to TRBJ2-6; no definite D call. The CDR3 has 16 residues. Trimming pared 1 base from V and 2 bases from J, leaving 9 bases between. Germline V gene sequence: CDR1 MGHRA, CDR2 YSYEKL. Here the CDR3 DNA reads TGCGCCAGCAGCCAAGTGGGAACTGCTGGGGCCAACGTCCTGACTTTC. Translation: CASSQVGTAGANVLTF.

This rearrangement joins TRBV19 to TRBJ2-1, with D tentatively TRBD2 (7 bases). Germline V gene data show CDR1 as LNHDA and CDR2 as SQIVND (reference sequence). Trimming pared 4 bases from V and 2 bases from J, leaving 15 bases between. The CDR3 covers 16 residues. The CDR3 spells CASSTLGRGAYNEQFF. CDR3 DNA: TGTGCCAGTAGTACTCTGGGGAGGGGGGCCTACAATGAGCAGTTCTTC.